Below are 4 T cell receptor beta chains sequenced from a single sample in a study of regulatory T cells in long-lasting Graves disease (dated by TCRdb to the early 2020s). Library generation was performed with multiplex PCR. The listed sequencing device is Illumina HiSeq 4000. iRepertoire HTBI primers and Arm-PCR amplification of CDR3 regions were used to construct TCR beta libraries. Clones were called with MiXCR by TCRdb after fastp trimmed the public reads at Q25, and only in-frame beta chains were retained. A single entry per CDR3 protein holds the most common genes and DNA from its merged rows. The sample table shows roughly 510,000 distinct CDR3 sequences, and roughly 16% are seen once. The ten largest account for 12% of the sample. The time point tag for this specimen amounts to: newly diagnosed GD, antithyroid drugs for less than 3 months. For both TCR sequencing and RNA sequencing, RNA was extracted from PBMCs using TRIzol.

This same sample was also part of a study on T cells in Graves' hyperthyroidism and ophthalmopathy.

Source: peripheral blood mononuclear cells (PBMCs), taken at new diagnosis, from a patient treated with antithyroid drugs. These receptors were taken from a man between 18 and 35 years old with Graves disease. Donor details come from another sample of the same person, matched by shared clones.

This clonotype was detected many times. The chain links TRBV28 to TRBJ2-3; TRBD2 agrees at 13 bases. The CDR3 is 16 amino acids. Trimming took 6 bases from V and 6 from J; bases not matched to a gene: 9. Per germline, CDR1 MDHEN and CDR2 SYDVKM. CDR3 amino acids: CASRPGGLAGEDTQYF. The CDR3 DNA reads as TGTGCCAGCAGACCTGGCGGACTAGCGGGAGAGGATACGCAGTATTTT.

This clonotype was seen a few times. This rearrangement joins TRBV11-2 to TRBJ1-1, with 10 bases lining up with TRBD1. The CDR3 is 18 residues long. Germline CDR1 and CDR2: SGHAT and FQNNGV. V lost 5 bases to trimming and J lost 3 bases; unmatched junction nucleotides: 15. CDR3 amino acids: CASSHPRGQGMADTEAFF. CDR3 sequence (DNA): TGTGCCAGCAGCCATCCCAGGGGACAGGGGATGGCGGACACTGAAGCTTTCTTT.

A few counts support this clonotype. This chain joins TRBV20-1 and TRBJ2-2; 8 bases are a match to TRBD1. The CDR3 sequence is 15 residues long. Germline values: CDR1 DFQATT, CDR2 SNEGSKA (reference sequence). The V and J ends lost 4 bases and 3 bases, in that order; junction bases with no gene match: 7. In DNA, the CDR3 is TGCAGTGCTACTTCGACAGGGGAGTACACCGGGGAGCTGTTTTTT. Amino acids: CSATSTGEYTGELFF.

In this sample, this clonotype turned up many times. The rearrangement links TRBV12-3 or TRBV12-4 to TRBJ2-7, with D unresolved. The ends were cut back, 6 bases at V and 6 bases at J, with 9 bases in the middle. The CDR3 has 11 amino acids. The CDR3 is CASSPGTEQYF. The CDR3 DNA reads as TGTGCCAGCAGCCCCGGCACCGAGCAGTACTTC.